This T cell receptor (beta chain) was profiled in a study of T cell responses to AZD1222 COVID-19 vaccine. The table came from immunoSEQ multiplex PCR; TCRdb's copy has only in-frame clones and leaves some out. The data hold about 150,000 clones, with more than 85% observed a single time. Trimming cost V 5 bases and J 2 bases, with 9 bases left between them. From germline, CDR1 is MDHEN and CDR2 SYDVKM. The CDR3 has 13 amino acids. This receptor was identified in an adult who received the AZD1222 COVID-19 vaccine. Sample: peripheral blood, taken 28 days after the second AZD1222 dose. The chain is built from TRBV28 and TRBJ2-5; D ambiguous. The CDR3 DNA reads TGTGCCAGCAGTGGTCTTCGACAAGAGACCCAGTACTTC. As protein: CASSGLRQETQYF.